This passage covers 20 T cell receptor beta chains from one sample sequenced in a study of regulatory T cells in long-lasting Graves disease. Described time point: newly diagnosed GD, antithyroid drugs for less than 3 months. PBMC RNA served as the TCR library source. To make TCR beta libraries, researchers used iRepertoire HTBI primers and Arm-PCR of CDR3 regions. TCRdb itself ran the multiplex PCR reads through MiXCR, one entry per CDR3 protein. The sample includes more than 450,000 distinct CDR3 sequences, about 12% of them seen just once. These same records also appear under a second study, on T cells in Graves' hyperthyroidism and ophthalmopathy.

The source was peripheral blood mononuclear cells (PBMCs), collected at new diagnosis, from a patient treated with antithyroid drugs. These receptors were taken from a woman in her thirties with Graves disease.

A few counts support this clonotype. This sequence joins TRBV9 and TRBJ2-7; 10 bases match TRBD1. From germline, CDR1 is SGDLS and CDR2 YYNGEE. This CDR3 has 14 residues. Trimming took 3 bases from V and 3 from J; bases not matched to a gene: 3. The CDR3 DNA reads as TGTGCCAGCAGCGAAGGGACAGGGGTCTACGAGCAGTACTTC. This gives the protein CASSEGTGVYEQYF.

Concerning this clonotype: One end of the junction varies from germline; a read error may be responsible. The chain couples TRBV28 to TRBJ2-1, with 8 bases lining up with TRBD2. CDR3 length equals 14 residues. Germline assignment: CDR1 MDHEN and CDR2 SYDVKM. The CDR3 region is CASTGGVFGNEQFF. DNA for the CDR3: TGTGCCAGCACGGGAGGGGTTTTTGGTAATGAGCAATTCTTC.

This chain connects TRBV20-1 to TRBJ2-2; D perhaps matches TRBD1 (6 bases). CDR1 is DFQATT, CDR2 SNEGSKA, per germline (reference sequence). The length of the CDR3 is 14 residues. Trimming removed 5 bases from V and 5 bases from J, with 15 bases in between. In DNA form, the CDR3 reads TGCAGTGCTCGTCCCGGCAGGGGAACCGGGGAGCTGTTTTTT. Translation: CSARPGRGTGELFF.

This clonotype has ten or more counts. This rearrangement joins TRBV12-3 or TRBV12-4 to TRBJ1-4, with no clear D. The CDR3 consists of 14 residues. V gave up 2 bases and J gave up 7 bases, with 11 bases separating them. CDR3 protein: CASSLNPWAEKLFF. CDR3 in DNA: TGTGCCAGCAGTTTAAACCCCTGGGCTGAAAAACTGTTTTTT.

On this clonotype: A much larger clone is a single base away; this may be a read error. The genes are TRBV15 and TRBJ1-5; possible D gene TRBD1, 5 bases. Germline assignment: CDR1 LNHNV and CDR2 YYDKDF (reference sequence). This CDR3 spans 15 amino acids. In DNA form, the CDR3 reads TGTGCCACCAGCAGAGATTCCCAGGGTCATCAGCTCCAGCATTTT. It codes for CATSRDSQGHQLQHF.

With respect to this clonotype: A clone one base away is much larger, so this may be a read error. The chain employs TRBV6-5 and TRBJ2-1; possible D gene TRBD1, 7 bases. V shed 6 bases and J shed 10 bases, with 19 bases lying between them. Germline loops: CDR1 MNHEY, CDR2 SVGAGI. The CDR3 length is 14 residues. CDR3: CASSERGRGNEQFF. Written as DNA, the CDR3 is TGTGCCAGCAGCGAAAGGGGGCGCGGGAACGAGCAGTTCTTC.

The DNA for the CDR3 is TGTGCCAGCAGTTTACCACTAGCGGGAGACGGGTGGTTCTTC. It encodes CASSLPLAGDGWFF. The genes are TRBV28 and TRBJ2-1; 11 bases map to TRBD2. Trimming removed 2 bases from V and 15 bases from J; junction bases left unmatched: 9. Germline V gene lookup returns CDR1 MDHEN and CDR2 SYDVKM. The CDR3 contains 14 residues.

This clonotype was detected ten times or more. This chain joins TRBV30 and TRBJ1-6, with D possibly matching TRBD1 (6 bases). Germline CDR1 GTSNPN, CDR2 SVGIG (reference sequence). V lost 2 bases to trimming and J lost 7 bases, with 18 bases between them. The CDR3 length is 16 residues. CDR3 region: CAWSFDRAGANSPLHF. DNA of the CDR3: TGTGCCTGGAGTTTCGACCGGGCAGGGGCGAATTCACCCCTCCACTTT.

This clonotype occurred many times. The chain couples TRBV19 to TRBJ2-2; 7 bases match TRBD1. Germline V gene data show CDR1 as LNHDA and CDR2 as SQIVND (reference sequence). The CDR3 sequence is 15 residues long. The ends lost 3 bases at V and 0 bases at J; junction bases unmatched: 1. This CDR3 reads CASSIDRANTGELFF. The CDR3 DNA follows: TGTGCCAGTAGTATCGACAGGGCGAACACCGGGGAGCTGTTTTTT.

There are many counts of this clonotype. The chain links TRBV28 to TRBJ1-4; no clear D gene. V gave up 5 bases and J gave up 6 bases, with 22 bases separating them. Looked up from germline, CDR1 is MDHEN and CDR2 is SYDVKM. The CDR3 totals 17 residues. CDR3 loop: CASSVTHVPGPDEKLFF. CDR3 in DNA: TGTGCCAGCAGTGTCACCCACGTACCAGGCCCGGATGAAAAACTGTTTTTT.

This clonotype showed up many times. The chain links TRBV18 to TRBJ2-7; 8 bases map to TRBD2. Germline V CDR1 and CDR2: KGHSH, LQKENI. Trimming took 3 bases from V and 2 from J; bases not matched to a gene: 6. CDR3 size: 15 residues. The chain's CDR3 is CASSPGRTSTYEQYF. In DNA, the CDR3 is TGTGCCAGCTCACCTGGGCGGACTAGCACCTACGAGCAGTACTTC. The variable domain in full, with the rest retrieved from reference TRBV18 and TRBJ2-7, is NAGVMQNPRHLVRRRGQEARLRCSPMKGHSHVYWYRQLPEEGLKFMVYLQKENIIDESGMPKERFSAEFPKEGPSILRIQQVVRGDSAAYFCASSPGRTSTYEQYFGPGTRLTVT.

In DNA, the CDR3 is TGTGCCAGCAGCTACGGGTGGAAGGACACTGAAGCTTTCTTT. Amino acid sequence: CASSYGWKDTEAFF. The genes are TRBV5-6 and TRBJ1-1; D gene uncertain. Trimming left V 3 bases short and J 3 bases short, with 12 bases between. The CDR3 is made up of 14 amino acids. In germline, CDR1 is SGHDT, CDR2 YYEEEE.

This clonotype was picked up a small number of times. The V and J genes are TRBV15 and TRBJ2-3; 9 nucleotides align to TRBD2. The J segment lost 0 bases and the V segment lost 0 bases, leaving 10 bases of the junction unmatched. Germline lookup yields CDR1 LNHNV and CDR2 YYDKDF (reference sequence). This CDR3 comprises 19 residues. CDR3 amino acids: CATSRDRTSASLSTDTQYF. The CDR3 nucleotides are TGTGCCACCAGCAGAGATAGGACTAGCGCCTCCTTAAGCACAGATACGCAGTATTTT.

This clonotype showed up many times. The chain combines TRBV10-3 with TRBJ1-1; D not certain. Germline V gene lookup returns CDR1 ENHRY and CDR2 SYGVKD. The CDR3 runs 13 residues. Trimming stripped 0 bases from V and 5 bases from J, with 7 bases between. In DNA form, the CDR3 reads TGTGCCATCAGTGAGTCCCGGGATACTGAAGCTTTCTTT. Its protein product is CAISESRDTEAFF.

At least ten counts were recorded for this clonotype. J is TRBJ1-1 and V is TRBV18, with 7 nucleotides matching TRBD1. V shed 6 bases and J 5 bases; nucleotides not matched to a gene: 3. The germline V gene has CDR1 KGHSH and CDR2 LQKENI. The CDR3 has 12 amino acids. This CDR3 reads CASSQQGTEAFF. The CDR3 DNA reads TGTGCCAGCTCTCAACAGGGGACTGAAGCTTTCTTT.

This clonotype has ten or more counts. The rearrangement uses TRBV30 and TRBJ2-5; D uncertain. The V and J ends lost 0 bases and 2 bases respectively, with 4 bases between them. The CDR3 spans 12 residues. Per the germline V gene, CDR1 is GTSNPN and CDR2 is SVGIG (reference sequence). This chain's CDR3 is CAWSVNQETQYF. The CDR3 DNA is TGTGCCTGGAGTGTTAATCAAGAGACCCAGTACTTC. The complete variable domain, with remaining parts taken from reference TRBV30 and TRBJ2-5, reads SQTIHQWPATLVQPVGSPLSLECTVEGTSNPNLYWYRQAAGRGLQLLFYSVGIGQISSEVPQNLSASRPQDRQFILSSKKLLLSDSGFYLCAWSVNQETQYFGPGTRLLVL.

Ten or more counts support this clonotype. The rearrangement links TRBV6-1 to TRBJ2-7; D remains ambiguous. The V end was cut by 10 bases, the J end by 6 bases, with 13 bases between. This CDR3 region has 11 residues. Germline values: CDR1 MNHNS, CDR2 SASEGT. In nucleotides, the CDR3 is TGTGCCACCACCCAGGCTTCCGAGCAGTACTTC. It codes for CATTQASEQYF.

The rearrangement links TRBV11-2 to TRBJ2-7; the match to TRBD1 covers 7 bases. This CDR3 region has 16 residues. CDR1 SGHAT and CDR2 FQNNGV come from the germline V gene. The V segment lost 1 base and the J segment 0 bases; nucleotides outside the gene matches: 6. As DNA, the CDR3 is TGTGCCAGCAGCTTAGGAGACAGGGTGGGCTCCTACGAGCAGTACTTC. Amino acids: CASSLGDRVGSYEQYF.

The chain recombines TRBV9 with TRBJ2-1; D gene uncertain. V gave up 1 base and J gave up 6 bases, with 5 bases separating them. The CDR3 runs 12 residues. Germline V gene lookup returns CDR1 SGDLS and CDR2 YYNGEE. Here the CDR3 reads CASSVWGNEQFF. In DNA, the CDR3 is TGTGCCAGCAGCGTATGGGGCAATGAGCAGTTCTTC.

This clonotype was seen a few times. V is TRBV4-1 and J is TRBJ2-5; 8 positions match TRBD1. The germline CDR1 and CDR2 sequences are MGHRA and YSYEKL. The CDR3 has 14 residues. The junction had 1 base not matched to a gene; V was cut back by 2 bases and J by 2 bases. The CDR3 here is CASSQQGAQETQYF. The CDR3 DNA sequence: TGCGCCAGCAGCCAACAGGGGGCACAAGAGACCCAGTACTTC.